The source of this TCR beta chain is a study of blood T cell repertoires in COVID-19. For the study at large: T cells, B-cell-depleted T cells, or PBMCs supplied cDNA or gDNA.

Authors' methods: Nucleated cell number was recorded as an estimate derived from reference gene primer amplification. Sequencing used immunoSEQ multiplex PCR; TCRdb keeps in-frame clones, though not all of them. The V and J calls and clone size come from that table; D and trimming were worked out from the DNA. The data show tens of thousands of clones, 70% to 90% seen once. V lost 3 bases, J lost 0 bases, and 15 bases lay in between. The length of the CDR3 is 16 residues. CDR1 SGDLS and CDR2 YYNGEE come from the germline V gene. Sample: peripheral blood. The genes are TRBV9 and TRBJ2-5, with TRBD1 as a possible D gene (5 bases). This clonotype was obtained from a man over 45 in a cohort sampled during active COVID-19. The CDR3 region is CASSAPVRGYQETQYF. The CDR3 DNA sequence: TGTGCCAGCAGCGCCCCAGTAAGGGGTTACCAAGAGACCCAGTACTTC.